One sample yielded the 28 T cell receptor beta chains listed below, sequenced in a study of Ad26.COV2.S vaccination and SARS-CoV-2 variants. Profiled with immunoSEQ multiplex PCR; TCRdb holds only in-frame clones, not every one. The profile shows nearly 95,000 clones, roughly 84% of them singletons. Here the sequenced sample was peripheral blood, taken after recovery from COVID-19. Receptor source: a human donor who had recovered from COVID-19.

The chain links TRBV2 to TRBJ2-5, with 11 bases lining up with TRBD2. The CDR3 loop spans 14 amino acids. The V segment lost 11 bases and the J segment 5 bases; nucleotides outside the gene matches: 10. Germline CDR1 SNHLY, CDR2 FYNNEI. CDR3 bases: TGTGCCGGAGGTAGCGGGAGGGGCGGGGAGACCCAGTACTTC. As protein: CAGGSGRGGETQYF.

The V call is TRBV7-8, the J call TRBJ2-1; tentative D call: TRBD2 (5 bases). The CDR3 consists of 15 residues. Looked up from germline, CDR1 is SGHVS and CDR2 is FQNEAQ. The V and J ends lost 1 base and 0 bases respectively, with 7 bases between them. CDR3: CASSLGGLSYNEQFF. Written as DNA, the CDR3 is TGTGCCAGCAGCTTAGGCGGACTCTCCTACAATGAGCAGTTCTTC.

V usage is TRBV5-1 and J usage is TRBJ2-5; 14 nucleotides line up with TRBD2. Germline V gives CDR1 SGHRS, CDR2 YFSETQ. V was clipped by 3 bases and J by 4 bases; unmatched bases: 5. There are 16 residues in the CDR3. This CDR3 is CASSSGLAGVGETQYF. Here the CDR3 DNA reads TGCGCCAGCAGCTCGGGACTAGCGGGAGTTGGAGAGACCCAGTACTTC.

The genes are TRBV28 and TRBJ1-2; a weak D match, TRBD1 (6 bases). The ends were cut back, 4 bases at V and 8 bases at J, with 11 bases in the middle. Germline V gene data show CDR1 as MDHEN and CDR2 as SYDVKM. There are 12 residues in the CDR3. The CDR3 is CASSSTGRGYTF. In DNA form, the CDR3 reads TGTGCCAGCAGTTCCACAGGGAGGGGCTACACCTTC.

The gene calls are TRBV7-2 and TRBJ2-3; no firm D call. In germline, CDR1 is SGHTA, CDR2 FQGNSA. V was pared by 4 bases and J by 7 bases, with 12 bases between. This CDR3 is 13 amino acids long. The CDR3 is CASSSQLGNTQYF. DNA of the CDR3: TGTGCCAGCAGCTCACAACTGGGGAATACGCAGTATTTT. Complete variable domain (other parts from reference TRBV7-2 and TRBJ2-3): GAGVSQSPSNKVTEKGKDVELRCDPISGHTALYWYRQSLGQGLEFLIYFQGNSAPDKSGLPSDRFSAERTGGSVSTLTIQRTQQEDSAVYLCASSSQLGNTQYFGPGTRLTVL.

In nucleotides, the CDR3 is TGTGCCAGCAGGGCACCGGGACAGAACACTGAAGCTTTCTTT. Amino acid sequence: CASRAPGQNTEAFF. The V and J genes are TRBV6-5 and TRBJ1-1, with a tentative D call TRBD1 (6 bases). Germline loops: CDR1 MNHEY, CDR2 SVGAGI. V dropped 6 bases and J dropped 1 base, with 12 bases sitting between them. CDR3 length: 14 residues.

This clone was picked up one time. The rearrangement uses TRBV18 and TRBJ1-2; 7 nucleotides match TRBD1. This CDR3 region has 13 residues. Germline lookup yields CDR1 KGHSH and CDR2 LQKENI. The V segment lost 3 bases and the J segment 5 bases; nucleotides outside the gene matches: 3. Written as DNA, the CDR3 is TGTGCCAGCTCACCTCGGACAGGATATGGCTACACCTTC. Amino acids: CASSPRTGYGYTF. The variable domain in full, completed from reference TRBV18 and TRBJ1-2, reads NAGVMQNPRHLVRRRGQEARLRCSPMKGHSHVYWYRQLPEEGLKFMVYLQKENIIDESGMPKERFSAEFPKEGPSILRIQQVVRGDSAAYFCASSPRTGYGYTFGSGTRLTVV.

J is TRBJ2-1 and V is TRBV11-1; D possibly corresponds to TRBD2 (6 bases). CDR3 length equals 14 residues. The germline V gene encodes CDR1 SGHAT and CDR2 FQDESV (reference sequence). The germline V and J ends were trimmed by 2 bases and 8 bases, with 13 bases remaining between them. CDR3 in amino acids: CASSLSGGDYEQFF. The DNA of the CDR3 is TGTGCCAGCAGCTTAAGCGGTGGGGACTATGAGCAGTTCTTC.

V and J are TRBV6-5 and TRBJ1-4; D is ambiguous. Trimming removed 0 bases from V and 8 bases from J, with 10 bases in between. Germline V CDR1 and CDR2: MNHEY, SVGAGI. This CDR3 has 14 amino acids. The CDR3 coding sequence is TGTGCCAGCAGTTACTCGTTACCCTCAGAAAAACTGTTTTTT. It translates to CASSYSLPSEKLFF.

The rearrangement uses TRBV6-5 and TRBJ1-2, with 8 nucleotides matching TRBD1. This CDR3 spans 14 amino acids. CDR1 is MNHEY and CDR2 is SVGAGI in the germline V gene. Unmatched junction bases numbered 5, after V lost 5 bases and J lost 3 bases. In nucleotides, the CDR3 is TGTGCCAGCAGTCGACAGGGGAGGGACTATGGCTACACCTTC. Amino acids: CASSRQGRDYGYTF.

This clone was seen a few times. This chain's CDR3 is CASSVVPNYGYTF. The CDR3 DNA reads TGTGCCAGCAGCGTAGTACCCAACTATGGCTACACCTTC. The V call is TRBV9, the J call TRBJ1-2, with D hard to call. CDR3 length: 13 amino acids. Germline lookup yields CDR1 SGDLS and CDR2 YYNGEE. V was clipped by 0 bases and J by 2 bases, with 5 bases between them.

This clone has a single count. This CDR3 is CATSRRTGYNEQFF. CDR3 bases: TGTGCCACCAGCAGAAGGACAGGGTACAATGAGCAGTTCTTC. J is TRBJ2-1 and V is TRBV15, with TRBD1 identical over 8 bases. This CDR3 comprises 14 residues. V lost 2 bases to trimming and J lost 4 bases; unmatched junction nucleotides: 1. CDR1 and CDR2 from the germline V gene are LNHNV and YYDKDF (reference sequence).

This chain joins TRBV5-1 and TRBJ1-6, with D possibly being TRBD1 (5 bases). The CDR3 runs to 14 residues. Germline loops: CDR1 SGHRS, CDR2 YFSETQ. V was clipped by 0 bases and J by 10 bases, with 11 bases between them. The CDR3 sequence: CASSLVGAESPLHF. In nucleotides, the CDR3 is TGCGCCAGCAGCTTGGTCGGGGCTGAATCACCCCTCCACTTT.

V gene TRBV28 combines with J gene TRBJ2-7; D possibly corresponds to TRBD1 (6 bases). CDR3 length equals 14 residues. Trimming took 2 bases from V and 5 from J, leaving 13 bases between them. Germline CDR1 and CDR2: MDHEN and SYDVKM. The CDR3 loop reads CASSLVRGQHEQYF. CDR3 DNA sequence: TGTGCCAGCAGTTTAGTCAGGGGTCAGCACGAGCAGTACTTC.

V is TRBV3-1 (or the pseudogene TRBV3-2) and J is TRBJ2-5; no definite D call. With 2 bases removed from V and 1 base from J, the gap between germline ends came to 11 bases. CDR1 and CDR2 from the germline V gene are LGHDT and YNNKEL (reference sequence). The CDR3 runs to 15 residues. CDR3 DNA: TGTGCCAGCAGCCAATATACGGGCCCCCAAGAGACCCAGTACTTC. It yields the protein CASSQYTGPQETQYF.

This rearrangement joins TRBV11-3 to TRBJ2-1; D gene unclear. The V and J ends lost 6 bases and 8 bases respectively, with 26 bases between them. This CDR3 region has 17 residues. Germline V gives CDR1 SGHNT, CDR2 YENEEA. The CDR3 region is CASRKTMGLGVMDEQFF. The CDR3 DNA sequence: TGTGCCAGCAGAAAAACTATGGGTTTAGGAGTAATGGATGAGCAGTTCTTC.

This chain connects TRBV28 to TRBJ2-2; D unresolved. Germline CDR1 is MDHEN and CDR2 is SYDVKM. V lost 0 bases, J lost 3 bases, and 5 bases lay in between. This CDR3 has 14 residues. DNA for the CDR3: TGTGCCAGCAGTTTATGGTCTGACACCGGGGAGCTGTTTTTT. This codes for CASSLWSDTGELFF.

This clone was recorded a few times. The chain couples TRBV5-5 to TRBJ2-3; D is unresolved. With 1 base removed from V and 5 bases from J, the gap between germline ends came to 8 bases. This CDR3 spans 13 amino acids. Germline lookup yields CDR1 SGHKS and CDR2 YYEKEE (reference sequence). The DNA for the CDR3 is TGTGCCAGCAGCTTGTTTTCGGTAGATACGCAGTATTTT. This codes for CASSLFSVDTQYF.

This chain links TRBV2 with TRBJ2-5, with D possibly being TRBD1 or TRBD2 (6 bases each). This CDR3 has 13 amino acids. The V end was cut by 5 bases, the J end by 4 bases, with 11 bases between. From germline, CDR1 is SNHLY and CDR2 FYNNEI. DNA of the CDR3: TGTGCCAGCAGTTACGGGGGCCCAGAGACCCAGTACTTC. It specifies CASSYGGPETQYF.

This rearrangement joins TRBV5-4 to TRBJ1-4; TRBD1 is a possible D gene (5 bases). Germline values: CDR1 SGHNT, CDR2 YYREEE (reference sequence). CDR3 length equals 16 residues. The ends were cut back, 3 bases at V and 0 bases at J, with 12 bases in the middle. Here the CDR3 DNA reads TGTGCCAGCAGCTACTTGACAGACGCAACTAATGAAAAACTGTTTTTT. Translated, it gives CASSYLTDATNEKLFF.

The rearrangement uses TRBV2 and TRBJ1-5, with 7 bases matching TRBD1. CDR1 is SNHLY, CDR2 FYNNEI, per germline. V trimming: 3 bases; J trimming: 3 bases; junction bases outside the gene matches: 2. CDR3 length: 14 amino acids. In DNA form, the CDR3 reads TGTGCCAGCAGTGAGGGACAGTACAATCAGCCCCAGCATTTT. Translating gives CASSEGQYNQPQHF.

The chain employs TRBV5-1 and TRBJ2-5; no definite D call. Trimming left V 4 bases short and J 1 base short, with 2 bases between. This CDR3 is built from 11 residues. Germline loops: CDR1 SGHRS, CDR2 YFSETQ. CDR3 residues: CASSTQETQYF. The CDR3, as DNA: TGCGCCAGCAGCACCCAAGAGACCCAGTACTTC.

The chain links TRBV2 to TRBJ2-3, with D possibly called TRBD1 or TRBD2 (5 bases each). This CDR3 is built from 13 residues. The germline V gene has CDR1 SNHLY and CDR2 FYNNEI. V was cut by 4 bases and J by 8 bases, with 13 bases left in between. CDR3 loop: CASSGPGRGTQYF. The CDR3 DNA is TGTGCCAGCAGTGGTCCGGGACGGGGTACGCAGTATTTT.

This rearrangement joins TRBV18 to TRBJ1-5; no clear D. Germline values: CDR1 KGHSH, CDR2 LQKENI. CDR3 length equals 15 residues. V was clipped by 2 bases and J by 6 bases, with 14 bases between them. The CDR3 DNA follows: TGTGCCAGCTCACCAGCGGGGAGGGAGAGTCAGCCCCAGCATTTT. Protein product: CASSPAGRESQPQHF.

The chain couples TRBV7-9 to TRBJ1-5; no reliable D call. In germline, CDR1 is SEHNR, CDR2 FQNEAQ (reference sequence). The CDR3 consists of 15 residues. V lost 6 bases to trimming and J lost 1 base, with 13 bases between them. This CDR3 is CASSQEGRSNQPQHF. The CDR3 DNA reads as TGTGCCAGCAGTCAAGAGGGTAGAAGCAATCAGCCCCAGCATTTT.

Regarding this clone: The same CDR3 also results from other DNA sequences found in this sample. The chain carries TRBV11-3 and TRBJ2-7; TRBD1 aligns across 9 bases. J lost 2 bases, V lost 5 bases, and 4 bases had no gene match. The CDR3 sequence is 14 residues long. Germline loops: CDR1 SGHNT, CDR2 YENEEA. The CDR3 sequence: CASSPRQGAYEQYF. In DNA form, the CDR3 reads TGTGCCAGCAGCCCGAGACAGGGGGCCTACGAGCAGTACTTC.

V is TRBV19 and J is TRBJ1-1; D unclear. Between the trimmed V and J ends, which lost 2 bases and 6 bases, there was a span of 10 bases. The length of the CDR3 is 13 residues. The germline V gene encodes CDR1 LNHDA and CDR2 SQIVND (reference sequence). CDR3 region: CASSISPESEAFF. Written as DNA, the CDR3 is TGTGCCAGTAGTATAAGTCCGGAATCTGAAGCTTTCTTT.

The V and J genes are TRBV6-6 and TRBJ2-7; TRBD1 aligns across 11 bases. The CDR3 totals 16 residues. Trimming cost V 6 bases and J 6 bases; bases outside gene matches: 13. Germline lookup yields CDR1 MNHNY and CDR2 SVGAGI (reference sequence). The CDR3 loop reads CASSTTKAGTGGEQYF. The CDR3 DNA follows: TGTGCCAGCAGCACCACTAAAGCCGGGACAGGGGGCGAGCAGTACTTC.